The TCR beta chain described here comes from a study of patients and donors after allogeneic stem cell transplantation. CDR3 length: 14 residues. Trimming removed 6 bases from V and 0 bases from J, with 11 bases in between. TCRdb analysed the RT-PCR reads with MiXCR anew, one entry per CDR3 protein. The sample has roughly 230,000 distinct CDR3 sequences, around an eighth seen once. The V call is TRBV12-3 or TRBV12-4, the J call TRBJ1-2; a possible D gene is TRBD1 (5 bases). The receptor was derived from a human donor who was either an allogeneic HSCT recipient or a stem cell or donor lymphocyte infusion donor (not recorded which). It is not recorded whose cells these are; they may come from a transplant donor. Input material: blood, either unsorted or a sorted T cell fraction (not recorded which). The CDR3 DNA reads as TGTGCCAGCAGCCCAGGGAGAGCTAACTATGGCTACACCTTC. This translates into CASSPGRANYGYTF.